What follows are 20 T cell receptor beta chains derived from one specimen sequenced in a study of blood T cell repertoires in COVID-19. Only in-frame clones appear in the TCRdb table, and some are missing; sequencing was by immunoSEQ multiplex PCR. The sample lists approximately 110,000 clones, 85% to 90% seen once, with roughly 0.94% in the top ten. The sample comprised peripheral blood. These TCRs come from a woman aged 45-59 years with active or convalescent COVID-19.

The gene calls are TRBV4-2 and TRBJ2-3, with TRBD2 matching over 7 bases. Trimming cost V 0 bases and J 1 base; bases outside gene matches: 7. This CDR3 is built from 17 residues. Looked up from germline, CDR1 is LGHNA and CDR2 is YNFKEQ. This CDR3 is CASSQEMAGDRTDTQYF. CDR3 sequence (DNA): TGTGCCAGCAGCCAAGAAATGGCGGGAGACCGCACAGATACGCAGTATTTT.

V and J are TRBV20-1 and TRBJ1-1; D not certain. The CDR3 contains 12 residues. Germline V gene data show CDR1 as DFQATT and CDR2 as SNEGSKA (reference sequence). V lost 3 bases, J lost 1 base, and 6 bases lay in between. DNA for the CDR3: TGCAGTGCTAGTACCGGGAACACTGAAGCTTTCTTT. It encodes CSASTGNTEAFF.

This chain joins TRBV20-1 and TRBJ1-1; D might be TRBD1 (6 bases). The CDR3 extends over 11 amino acids. Germline V gives CDR1 DFQATT, CDR2 SNEGSKA (reference sequence). V was cut by 5 bases and J by 5 bases, with 9 bases left in between. This CDR3 reads CSAARGTEAFF. Here the CDR3 DNA reads TGCAGTGCTGCTAGGGGGACTGAAGCTTTCTTT.

The CDR3, as DNA: TGTGCCAGCAGCGAAAAGGTGGGGCATGGCTACACCTTC. Its protein is CASSEKVGHGYTF. The chain employs TRBV14 and TRBJ1-2; a weak D match, TRBD1 (5 bases). The CDR3 has 13 residues. Germline CDR1 reads SGHDN; CDR2 reads FVKESK. V was clipped by 5 bases and J by 6 bases, with 13 bases between them.

The chain joins TRBV15 to TRBJ1-3, with TRBD1 matching 9 bases. V was pared by 3 bases and J by 5 bases, with 5 bases of the junction left unmatched. CDR3 length equals 15 residues. Germline loops: CDR1 LNHNV, CDR2 YYDKDF (reference sequence). CDR3 sequence: CATSSRQGERNTIYF. In DNA form, the CDR3 reads TGTGCCACCAGCAGTAGACAGGGGGAACGAAACACCATATATTTT.

The gene calls are TRBV13 and TRBJ2-5; D gene uncertain. Trimming left V 2 bases short and J 1 base short, with 11 bases between. The CDR3 contains 15 residues. CDR1 PRHDT and CDR2 FYEKMQ come from the germline V gene (reference sequence). The CDR3 protein is CASSLRQHSQETQYF. CDR3 bases: TGTGCCAGCAGCTTACGGCAACACAGCCAAGAGACCCAGTACTTC.

The chain joins TRBV7-9 to TRBJ2-5; D could derive from TRBD1 or TRBD2 (5 bases each). From germline, CDR1 is SEHNR and CDR2 FQNEAQ (reference sequence). V was cut by 5 bases and J by 4 bases, with 11 bases left in between. The CDR3 runs 13 residues. Here the CDR3 DNA reads TGTGCCAGCAGCAGGGACGCGGGAGAGACCCAGTACTTC. Protein product: CASSRDAGETQYF. Full variable domain (outside the CDR3, taken from reference TRBV7-9 and TRBJ2-5): DTGVSQNPRHKITKRGQNVTFRCDPISEHNRLYWYRQTLGQGPEFLTYFQNEAQLEKSRLLSDRFSAERPKGSFSTLEIQRTEQGDSAMYLCASSRDAGETQYFGPGTRLLVL.

This sequence joins TRBV5-1 and TRBJ2-2; 7 bases are shared with TRBD1. V lost 0 bases and J lost 6; bases outside the gene matches: 8. This CDR3 has 16 amino acids. In germline, CDR1 is SGHRS, CDR2 YFSETQ. Written as DNA, the CDR3 is TGCGCCAGCAGCTTGGTAGGGGGCGCGGTTGCCGGGGAGCTGTTTTTT. Its protein is CASSLVGGAVAGELFF.

The rearrangement links TRBV9 to TRBJ1-1, with D perhaps TRBD1 (5 bases). The V gene's germline CDR1 is SGDLS and CDR2 YYNGEE. The ends were cut back, 7 bases at V and 0 bases at J, with 7 bases in the middle. This CDR3 has 12 amino acids. The chain's CDR3 is CASAGLNTEAFF. CDR3 sequence (DNA): TGTGCCAGCGCAGGGTTGAACACTGAAGCTTTCTTT. Complete variable domain (other parts from reference TRBV9 and TRBJ1-1): DSGVTQTPKHLITATGQRVTLRCSPRSGDLSVYWYQQSLDQGLQFLIQYYNGEERAKGNILERFSAQQFPDLHSELNLSSLELGDSALYFCASAGLNTEAFFGQGTRLTVV.

This chain links TRBV9 with TRBJ2-3; maybe TRBD2 (6 bases). From germline, CDR1 is SGDLS and CDR2 YYNGEE. CDR3 length: 15 residues. V shed 1 base and J shed 1 base, with 10 bases lying between them. The CDR3 DNA sequence: TGTGCCAGCAGCGTATTTCCGGGAGGCACAGATACGCAGTATTTT. Protein product: CASSVFPGGTDTQYF.

The chain couples TRBV3-1 (or the pseudogene TRBV3-2) to TRBJ2-2; no definite D call. Looked up from germline, CDR1 is LGHDT and CDR2 is YNNKEL (reference sequence). Deletions cut 3 bases from V and 6 bases from J, with 14 bases between. The CDR3 runs to 15 residues. Here the CDR3 reads CASSHRSPFSGELFF. DNA for the CDR3: TGTGCCAGCAGCCACAGATCCCCGTTCTCCGGGGAGCTGTTTTTT.

J is TRBJ1-2 and V is TRBV3-1 (or the pseudogene TRBV3-2); 8 bases fit TRBD1. The CDR3 runs 15 residues. The V gene's germline CDR1 is LGHDT and CDR2 YNNKEL (reference sequence). Germline trimming cut 4 bases from V and 4 bases from J; bases unmatched to any gene: 8. The CDR3 loop reads CASSPGQARIYGYTF. The CDR3 DNA follows: TGTGCCAGCAGCCCGGGACAGGCGAGGATCTATGGCTACACCTTC.

The V gene is TRBV3-1 (or the pseudogene TRBV3-2), the J gene TRBJ2-5, with D unresolved. V was clipped by 0 bases and J by 7 bases, with 15 bases between them. Germline CDR1 and CDR2: LGHDT and YNNKEL (reference sequence). The CDR3 covers 15 residues. CDR3 in DNA: TGTGCCAGCAGCCAAGATATCAGTAAGAGGTGGACCCAGTACTTC. Translating gives CASSQDISKRWTQYF.

The chain uses TRBV15 and TRBJ2-1; D is perhaps TRBD1 (5 bases). The CDR3 runs 15 residues. V was clipped by 5 bases and J by 2 bases, with 13 bases between them. Germline-derived CDR1 and CDR2 are LNHNV and YYDKDF (reference sequence). This CDR3 reads CATSATQVAYNEQFF. The CDR3 nucleotides read TGTGCCACCAGCGCCACACAGGTGGCCTACAATGAGCAGTTCTTC.

The chain employs TRBV28 and TRBJ1-2, with D perhaps TRBD1 (5 bases). The germline gives CDR1 MDHEN, CDR2 SYDVKM. Trimming shortened V by 3 bases and J by 3 bases, and 8 bases separated the two germline ends. The CDR3 sequence is 13 residues long. As DNA, the CDR3 is TGTGCCAGCAGTTTTCTGGGGCACTATGGCTACACCTTC. It is translated as CASSFLGHYGYTF.

This clone was counted between two and nine times. V gene TRBV7-2 combines with J gene TRBJ1-1; 7 nucleotides match TRBD1. The CDR3 length is 15 residues. CDR1 is SGHTA and CDR2 is FQGNSA in the germline V gene. The junction had 6 bases not matched to a gene; V was cut back by 3 bases and J by 2 bases. The CDR3 is CASSFAGTANTEAFF. As DNA, the CDR3 is TGTGCCAGCAGCTTCGCCGGGACAGCTAACACTGAAGCTTTCTTT. Looking up the rest from reference TRBV7-2 and TRBJ1-1 gives the full variable domain: GAGVSQSPSNKVTEKGKDVELRCDPISGHTALYWYRQSLGQGLEFLIYFQGNSAPDKSGLPSDRFSAERTGGSVSTLTIQRTQQEDSAVYLCASSFAGTANTEAFFGQGTRLTVV.

In DNA form, the CDR3 reads TGTGCCAGCGGGATGACCGGGACAGGGATAGAGACCCAGTACTTC. Its translation: CASGMTGTGIETQYF. This chain joins TRBV11-2 and TRBJ2-5, with 9 bases lining up with TRBD1. Germline CDR1 and CDR2: SGHAT and FQNNGV. This CDR3 has 15 residues. V lost 8 bases to trimming and J lost 4 bases; unmatched junction nucleotides: 11.

This clone was seen only once. V usage is TRBV6-5 and J usage is TRBJ1-4; possible D gene TRBD1, 6 bases. Germline CDR1 reads MNHEY; CDR2 reads SVGAGI. This CDR3 has 13 residues. The V end lost 11 bases, the J end lost 3 bases, and 13 bases lay between the germline ends. The DNA of the CDR3 is TGTGCCGGTAACAGGGCTCCTAATGAAAAACTGTTTTTT. It yields the protein CAGNRAPNEKLFF.

The rearrangement joins TRBV6-5 to TRBJ2-3; D remains ambiguous. This CDR3 comprises 15 residues. Germline-derived CDR1 and CDR2 are MNHEY and SVGAGI. V dropped 4 bases and J dropped 6 bases, with 17 bases sitting between them. In DNA form, the CDR3 reads TGTGCCAGCAGTTTGTCCTATACGATGTTGGATACGCAGTATTTT. Protein sequence: CASSLSYTMLDTQYF.

J is TRBJ1-4 and V is TRBV19; D is undetermined. Trimming took off 1 base at V and 8 bases at J, with 11 bases between the two ends. There are 14 residues in the CDR3. Germline lookup yields CDR1 LNHDA and CDR2 SQIVND (reference sequence). CDR3 DNA sequence: TGTGCCAGTAGTATAGGGGAGGGTTCGGAAAAACTGTTTTTT. This translates into CASSIGEGSEKLFF.